The 3 T cell receptor beta chains in this list originate from one sample, sequenced in a study of cytomegalovirus exposure and HLA in healthy donors. The PCR used 60 Vbeta and 13 Jbeta primers. Assay used: immunoSEQ multiplex PCR; TCRdb lists only in-frame clones, some missing. The profile shows 150,000 or so clones, roughly 79% of them singletons. Material: PBMCs. The receptor set was obtained from a woman in her thirties or forties in good health and CMV-seropositive.

V and J are TRBV5-1 and TRBJ2-1; tentative D call: TRBD1 (8 bases). The CDR3 extends over 15 amino acids. Germline-derived CDR1 and CDR2 are SGHRS and YFSETQ. V was clipped by 0 bases and J by 8 bases, with 15 bases between them. CDR3 sequence reads: CASSLVQGGVYEQFF. CDR3 sequence (DNA): TGCGCCAGCAGCTTGGTACAGGGGGGGGTCTATGAGCAGTTCTTC.

The chain recombines TRBV7-6 with TRBJ1-1; D remains unclear. The ends were cut back, 1 base at V and 7 bases at J, with 10 bases in the middle. The germline V gene has CDR1 SGHVS and CDR2 FNYEAQ. The CDR3 is 13 amino acids. The CDR3 DNA reads TGTGCCAGCAGCTTAGAACCCTCGGGTGAAGCTTTCTTT. This gives the protein CASSLEPSGEAFF. Looking up the rest from reference TRBV7-6 and TRBJ1-1 gives the full variable domain: GAGVSQSPRYKVTKRGQDVALRCDPISGHVSLYWYRQALGQGPEFLTYFNYEAQQDKSGLPNDRFSAERPEGSISTLTIQRTEQRDSAMYRCASSLEPSGEAFFGQGTRLTVV.

The chain employs TRBV4-1 and TRBJ2-3; 12 bases are shared with TRBD2. The length of the CDR3 is 16 residues. From germline, CDR1 is MGHRA and CDR2 YSYEKL. V lost 4 bases to trimming and J lost 4 bases; unmatched junction nucleotides: 6. DNA of the CDR3: TGCGCCAGCAGCCCTCTAGCGGGGGGGCGGGCAGATACGCAGTATTTT. Translation: CASSPLAGGRADTQYF.